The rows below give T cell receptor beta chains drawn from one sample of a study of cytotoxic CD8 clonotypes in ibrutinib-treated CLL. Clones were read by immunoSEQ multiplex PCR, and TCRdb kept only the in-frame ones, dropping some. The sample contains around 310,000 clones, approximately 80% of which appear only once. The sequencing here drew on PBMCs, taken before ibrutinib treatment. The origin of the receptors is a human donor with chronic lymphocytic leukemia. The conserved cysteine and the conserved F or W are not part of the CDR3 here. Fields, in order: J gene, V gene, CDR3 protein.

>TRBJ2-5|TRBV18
ASSLGQASKIQY
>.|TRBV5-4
ASSANAGAHYEQY
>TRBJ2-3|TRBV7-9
ASSPRGPDTQY
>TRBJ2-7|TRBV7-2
ASSPIPREQY
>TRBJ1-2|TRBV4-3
ASSQDLRGYYGYT
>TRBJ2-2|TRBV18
ASSRDRGPNTGELF
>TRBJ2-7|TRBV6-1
ASARGIPGQY
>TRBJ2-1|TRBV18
ASSQKPDSIEQF
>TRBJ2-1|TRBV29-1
SVITGLNHNEQF
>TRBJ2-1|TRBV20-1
SAFSYNEQF
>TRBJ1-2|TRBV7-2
ASSSRDRAGYT
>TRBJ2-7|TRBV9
ASSPTGLAGNEQY
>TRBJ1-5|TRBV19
ASSIGELGNQPQH
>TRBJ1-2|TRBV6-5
ASSSGYGYT
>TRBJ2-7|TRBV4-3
ASSQDGTGGWDEQY
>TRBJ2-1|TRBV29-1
SVEDRVRSNEQF
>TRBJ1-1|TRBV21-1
ASSKAPGARGRNTEAF
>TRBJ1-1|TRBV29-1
SVGWRKNTEAF
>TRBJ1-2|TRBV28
ASDHRVFGYT
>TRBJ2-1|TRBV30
AWSRDGDNEQF
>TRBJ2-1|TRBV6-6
ASSYSNYPYNEQF
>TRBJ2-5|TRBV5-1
ASSRQIQETQY
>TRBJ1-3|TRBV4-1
ASSPLDRGYGNTIY
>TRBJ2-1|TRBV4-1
ASSLGRQDEQF
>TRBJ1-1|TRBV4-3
ASSLSGYTEAF
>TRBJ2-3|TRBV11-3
ASSLSRSSTDTQY
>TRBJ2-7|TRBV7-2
ASSPGQGSTLY
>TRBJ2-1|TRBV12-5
ASGFRLAGIDEQF
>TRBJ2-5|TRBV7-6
ASSLGRQGARGETQY
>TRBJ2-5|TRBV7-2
ASNNPGWQETQY
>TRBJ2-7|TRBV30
AWSAGPSEQY
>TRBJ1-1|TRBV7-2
ASSLNPTGNTEAF
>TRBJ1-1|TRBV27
ASSGTGGLNTEAF
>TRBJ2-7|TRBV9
ASSPEVGSEQY
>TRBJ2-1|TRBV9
ASSPRTSGIPEQF
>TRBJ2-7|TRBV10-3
AISQPAASGGHYEQY